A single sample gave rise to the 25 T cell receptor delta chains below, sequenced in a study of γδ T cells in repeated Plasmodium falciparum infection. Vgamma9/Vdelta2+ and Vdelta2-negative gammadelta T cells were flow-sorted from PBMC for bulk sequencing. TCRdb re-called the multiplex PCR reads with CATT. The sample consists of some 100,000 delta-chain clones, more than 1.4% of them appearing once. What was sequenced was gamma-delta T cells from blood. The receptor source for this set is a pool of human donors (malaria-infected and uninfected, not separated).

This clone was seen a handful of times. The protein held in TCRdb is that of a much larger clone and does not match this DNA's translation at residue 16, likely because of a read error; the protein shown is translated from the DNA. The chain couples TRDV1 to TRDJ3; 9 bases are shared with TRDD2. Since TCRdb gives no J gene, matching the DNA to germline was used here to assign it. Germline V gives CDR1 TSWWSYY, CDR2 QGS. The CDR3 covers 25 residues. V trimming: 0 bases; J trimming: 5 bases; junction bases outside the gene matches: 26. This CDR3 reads CALGELYFPSYLWGRMLRDTRQMFF. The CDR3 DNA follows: TGTGCTCTTGGGGAACTTTATTTTCCTTCCTACTTGTGGGGGAGAATGCTCCGGGACACCCGACAGATGTTTTTC.

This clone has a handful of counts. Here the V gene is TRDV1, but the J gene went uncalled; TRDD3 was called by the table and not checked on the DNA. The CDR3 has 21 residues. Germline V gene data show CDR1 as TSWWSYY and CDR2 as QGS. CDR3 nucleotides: TGTGCTCTTGGGGAACTTATGTACGTCCCCACTCTACCGGCCGACACCCGACAAATGTTTTTC. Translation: CALGELMYVPTLPADTRQMFF.

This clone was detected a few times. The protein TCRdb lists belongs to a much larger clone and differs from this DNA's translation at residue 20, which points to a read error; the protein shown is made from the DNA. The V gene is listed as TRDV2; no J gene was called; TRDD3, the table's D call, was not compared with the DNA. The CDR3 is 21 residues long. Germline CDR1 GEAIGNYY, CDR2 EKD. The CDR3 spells CACDTVPGAGGGTGSTDKLTF. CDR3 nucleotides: TGTGCCTGTGACACCGTTCCCGGTGCTGGGGGAGGAACGGGTAGCACCGATAAACTCACCTTT.

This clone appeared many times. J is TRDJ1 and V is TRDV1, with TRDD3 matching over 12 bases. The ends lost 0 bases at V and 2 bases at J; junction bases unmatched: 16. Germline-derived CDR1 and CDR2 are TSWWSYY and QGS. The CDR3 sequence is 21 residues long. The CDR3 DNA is TGTGCTCTTGGGGAACTACACCCGCCGGCTGGGGGATACGCCTGGACCGATAAACTCATCTTT. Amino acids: CALGELHPPAGGYAWTDKLIF.

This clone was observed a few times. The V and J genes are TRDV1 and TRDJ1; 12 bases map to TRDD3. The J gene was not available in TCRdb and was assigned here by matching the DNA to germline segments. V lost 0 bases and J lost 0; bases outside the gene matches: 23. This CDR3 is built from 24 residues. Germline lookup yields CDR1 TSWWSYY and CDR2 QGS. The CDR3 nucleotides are TGTGCTCTTGGGGAACTTGGGATTGGGATCTGGGGGATACGGAAAAAAAAGTACACCGATAAACTCATCTTT. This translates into CALGELGIGIWGIRKKKYTDKLIF.

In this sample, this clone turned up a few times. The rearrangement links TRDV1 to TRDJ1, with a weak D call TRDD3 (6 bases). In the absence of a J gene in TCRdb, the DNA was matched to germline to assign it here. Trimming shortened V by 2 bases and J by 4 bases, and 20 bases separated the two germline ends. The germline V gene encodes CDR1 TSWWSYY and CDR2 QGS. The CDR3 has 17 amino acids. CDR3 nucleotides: TGTGCTCTTGGGGAATTTTTTCGTTTACTGGGTAGCGATAAACTCATCTTT. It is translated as CALGEFFRLLGSDKLIF.

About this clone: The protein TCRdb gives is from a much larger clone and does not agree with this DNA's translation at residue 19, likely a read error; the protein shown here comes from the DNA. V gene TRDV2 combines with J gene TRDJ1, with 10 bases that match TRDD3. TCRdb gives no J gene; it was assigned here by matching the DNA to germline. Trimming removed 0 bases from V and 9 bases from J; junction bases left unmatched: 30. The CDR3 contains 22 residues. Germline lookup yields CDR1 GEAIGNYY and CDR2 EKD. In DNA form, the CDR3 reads TGTGCCTGTGACACCGTAAATCGGCCGTCAATGGGGGATACACGTCCTCATCCAGAACTCATCTTT. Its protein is CACDTVNRPSMGDTRPHPELIF.

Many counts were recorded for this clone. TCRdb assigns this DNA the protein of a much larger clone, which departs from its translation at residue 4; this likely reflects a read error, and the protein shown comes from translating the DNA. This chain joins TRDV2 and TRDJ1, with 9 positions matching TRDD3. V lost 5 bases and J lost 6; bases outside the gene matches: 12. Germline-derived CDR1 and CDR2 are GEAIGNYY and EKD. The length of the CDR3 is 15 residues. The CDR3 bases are TGTGCCTGTGTCGACCTGGGGGATGCGGGCTATAAACTCATCTTT. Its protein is CACVDLGDAGYKLIF.

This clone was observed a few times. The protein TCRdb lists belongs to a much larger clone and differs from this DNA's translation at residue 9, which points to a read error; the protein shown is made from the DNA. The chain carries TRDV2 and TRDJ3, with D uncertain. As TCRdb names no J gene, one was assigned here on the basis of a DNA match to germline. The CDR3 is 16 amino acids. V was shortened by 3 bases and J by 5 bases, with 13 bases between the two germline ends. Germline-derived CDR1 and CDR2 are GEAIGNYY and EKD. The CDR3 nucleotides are TGTGCCTGTGACCAAATGGGCTTTCGGGACACCCGACAGATGTTTTTC. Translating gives CACDQMGFRDTRQMFF.

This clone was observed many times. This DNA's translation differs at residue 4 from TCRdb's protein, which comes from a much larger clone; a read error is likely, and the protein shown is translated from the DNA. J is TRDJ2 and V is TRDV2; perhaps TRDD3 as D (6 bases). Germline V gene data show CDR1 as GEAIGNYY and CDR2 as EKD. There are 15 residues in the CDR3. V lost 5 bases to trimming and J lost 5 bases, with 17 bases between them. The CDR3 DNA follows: TGTGCCTGTGGCAACGTGGGGATTGGTACAGCACAACTCTTCTTT. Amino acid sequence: CACGNVGIGTAQLFF.

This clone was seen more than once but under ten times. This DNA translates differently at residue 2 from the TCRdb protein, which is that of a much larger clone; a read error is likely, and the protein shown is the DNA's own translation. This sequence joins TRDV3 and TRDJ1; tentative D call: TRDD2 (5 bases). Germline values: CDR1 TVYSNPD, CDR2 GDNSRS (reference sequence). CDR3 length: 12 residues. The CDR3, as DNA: TGTTCCTTTGAACCCTACGGCGATAAACTCATCTTT. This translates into CSFEPYGDKLIF.

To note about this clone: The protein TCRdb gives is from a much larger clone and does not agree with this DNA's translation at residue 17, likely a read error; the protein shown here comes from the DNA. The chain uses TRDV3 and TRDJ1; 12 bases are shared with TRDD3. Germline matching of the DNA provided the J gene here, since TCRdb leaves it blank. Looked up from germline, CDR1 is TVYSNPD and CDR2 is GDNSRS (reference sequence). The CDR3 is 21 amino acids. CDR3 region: CAFKSAAATGGYRGYTNKLIF. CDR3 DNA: TGTGCCTTTAAATCGGCGGCGGCGACTGGGGGATACAGGGGGTACACCAATAAACTCATCTTT.

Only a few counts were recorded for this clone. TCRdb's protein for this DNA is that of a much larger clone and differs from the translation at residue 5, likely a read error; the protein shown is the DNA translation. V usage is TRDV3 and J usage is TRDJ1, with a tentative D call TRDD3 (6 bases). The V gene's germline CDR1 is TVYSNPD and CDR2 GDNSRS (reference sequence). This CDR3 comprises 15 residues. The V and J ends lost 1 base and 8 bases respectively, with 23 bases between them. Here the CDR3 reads CAFIPRITRGGKLIF. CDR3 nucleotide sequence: TGTGCCTTTATCCCACGTATCACTCGAGGGGGAAAACTCATCTTT.

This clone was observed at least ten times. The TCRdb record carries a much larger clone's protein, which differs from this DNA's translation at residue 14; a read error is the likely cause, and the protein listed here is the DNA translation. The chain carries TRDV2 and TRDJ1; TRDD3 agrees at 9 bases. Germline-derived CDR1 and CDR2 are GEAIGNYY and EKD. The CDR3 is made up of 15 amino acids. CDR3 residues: CACDDLGDAGYKLTF. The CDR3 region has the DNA TGTGCCTGTGACGACCTGGGGGATGCGGGCTATAAACTCACCTTT.

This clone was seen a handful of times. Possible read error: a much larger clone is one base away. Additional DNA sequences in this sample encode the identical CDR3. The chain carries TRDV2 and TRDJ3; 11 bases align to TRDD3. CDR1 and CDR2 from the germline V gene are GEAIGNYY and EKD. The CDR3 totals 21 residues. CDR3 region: CACDTVLGDTGSSWDTRQMFF. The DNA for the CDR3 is TGTGCCTGTGACACCGTGCTGGGGGATACAGGTAGCTCCTGGGACACCCGGCAGATGTTTTTC.

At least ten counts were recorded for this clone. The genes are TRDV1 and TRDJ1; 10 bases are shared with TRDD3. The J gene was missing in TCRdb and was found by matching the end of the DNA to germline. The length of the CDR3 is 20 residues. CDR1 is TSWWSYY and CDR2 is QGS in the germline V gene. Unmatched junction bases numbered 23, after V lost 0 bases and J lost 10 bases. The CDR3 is CALGELVGGYKTSVFGGLIF. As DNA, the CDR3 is TGTGCTCTTGGGGAACTAGTTGGGGGATACAAAACGTCGGTCTTTGGTGGACTCATCTTT.

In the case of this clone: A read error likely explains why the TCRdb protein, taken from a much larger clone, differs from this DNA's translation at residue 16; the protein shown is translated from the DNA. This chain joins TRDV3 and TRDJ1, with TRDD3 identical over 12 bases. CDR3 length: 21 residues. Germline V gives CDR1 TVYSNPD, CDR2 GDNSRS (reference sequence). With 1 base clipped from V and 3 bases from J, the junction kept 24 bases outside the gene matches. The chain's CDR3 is CAFKSAAATGGYRGYPDKLIF. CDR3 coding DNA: TGTGCCTTTAAATCGGCGGCGGCGACTGGGGGATACAGGGGGTACCCCGATAAACTCATCTTT.

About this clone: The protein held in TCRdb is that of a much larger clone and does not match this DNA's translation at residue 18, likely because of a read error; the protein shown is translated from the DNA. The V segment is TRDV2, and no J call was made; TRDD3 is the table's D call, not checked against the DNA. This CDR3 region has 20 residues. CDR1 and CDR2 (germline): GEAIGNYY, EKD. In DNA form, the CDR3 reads TGTGCCTGTGACAACCTAAAGTCCTACAGGGGGGATACCCCGACCGATAAACCCATCTTT. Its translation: CACDNLKSYRGDTPTDKPIF.

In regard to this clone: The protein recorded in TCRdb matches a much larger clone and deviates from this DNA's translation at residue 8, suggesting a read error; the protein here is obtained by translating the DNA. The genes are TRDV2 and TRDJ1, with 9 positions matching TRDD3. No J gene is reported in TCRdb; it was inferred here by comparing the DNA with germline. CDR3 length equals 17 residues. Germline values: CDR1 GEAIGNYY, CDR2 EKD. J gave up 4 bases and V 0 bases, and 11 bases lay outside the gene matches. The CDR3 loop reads CACDTLIPGDTNDKLIF. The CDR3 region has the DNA TGTGCCTGTGACACCCTCATACCGGGGGATACTAACGATAAACTCATCTTT.

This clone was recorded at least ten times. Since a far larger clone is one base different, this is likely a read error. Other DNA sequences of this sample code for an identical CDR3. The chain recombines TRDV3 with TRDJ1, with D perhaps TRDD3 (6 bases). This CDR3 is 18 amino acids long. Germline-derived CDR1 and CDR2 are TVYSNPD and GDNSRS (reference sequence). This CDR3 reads CAFNWSWGLHLYTDKLIF. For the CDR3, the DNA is TGCGCCTTTAATTGGAGCTGGGGACTTCACTTGTACACCGATAAACTCATCTTT.

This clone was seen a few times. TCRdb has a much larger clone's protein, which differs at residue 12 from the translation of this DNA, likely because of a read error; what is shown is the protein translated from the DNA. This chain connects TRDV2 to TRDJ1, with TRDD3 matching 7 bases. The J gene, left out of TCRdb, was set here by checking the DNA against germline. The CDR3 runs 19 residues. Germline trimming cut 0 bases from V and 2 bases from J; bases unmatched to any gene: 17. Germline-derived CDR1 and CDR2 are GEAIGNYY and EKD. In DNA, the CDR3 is TGTGCCTGTGACACCGTACTGGGGATAAACACGGCCACAACCGATAAACTCATCTTT. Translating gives CACDTVLGINTATTDKLIF.

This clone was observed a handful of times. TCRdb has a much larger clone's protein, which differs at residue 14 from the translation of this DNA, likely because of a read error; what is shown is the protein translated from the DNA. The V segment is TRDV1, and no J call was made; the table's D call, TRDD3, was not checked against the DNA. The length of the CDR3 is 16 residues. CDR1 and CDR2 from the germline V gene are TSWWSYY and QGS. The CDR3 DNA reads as TGTGCTCTTGGGGAAAGGAGGATTCAGTACACGGATAAATTCATCTTT. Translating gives CALGERRIQYTDKFIF.

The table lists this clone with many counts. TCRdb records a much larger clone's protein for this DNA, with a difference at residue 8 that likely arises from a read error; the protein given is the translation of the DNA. The CDR3 spells CACDTVGNTLTAQLFF. The DNA of the CDR3 is TGTGCCTGTGACACCGTGGGGAATACTTTGACAGCACAACTCTTCTTT. The gene calls are TRDV2 and TRDJ2, with a tentative D call TRDD3 (5 bases). The CDR3 runs to 16 residues. From germline, CDR1 is GEAIGNYY and CDR2 EKD. Trimming took off 0 bases at V and 0 bases at J, with 10 bases between the two ends.

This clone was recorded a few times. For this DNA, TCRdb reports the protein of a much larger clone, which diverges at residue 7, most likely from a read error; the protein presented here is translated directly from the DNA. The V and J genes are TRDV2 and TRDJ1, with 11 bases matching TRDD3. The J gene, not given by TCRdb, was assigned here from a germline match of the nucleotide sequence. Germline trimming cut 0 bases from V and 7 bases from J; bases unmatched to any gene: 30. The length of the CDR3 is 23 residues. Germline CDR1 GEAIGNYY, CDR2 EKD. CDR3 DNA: TGTGCCTGTGACACCGCCCTGGCACGTGGAGTGGGGGATACGACCTACCTACCTGGTAAACTCATCTTT. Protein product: CACDTALARGVGDTTYLPGKLIF.

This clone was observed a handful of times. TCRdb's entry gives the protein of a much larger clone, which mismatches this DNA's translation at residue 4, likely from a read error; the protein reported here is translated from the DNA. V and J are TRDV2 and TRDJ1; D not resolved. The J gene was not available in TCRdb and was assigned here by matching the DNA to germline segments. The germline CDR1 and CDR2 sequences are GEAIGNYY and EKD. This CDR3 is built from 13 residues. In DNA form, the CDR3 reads TGTGCCTGTGGCACCGTCGAGACCGATAAACTCATCTTT. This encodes CACGTVETDKLIF.